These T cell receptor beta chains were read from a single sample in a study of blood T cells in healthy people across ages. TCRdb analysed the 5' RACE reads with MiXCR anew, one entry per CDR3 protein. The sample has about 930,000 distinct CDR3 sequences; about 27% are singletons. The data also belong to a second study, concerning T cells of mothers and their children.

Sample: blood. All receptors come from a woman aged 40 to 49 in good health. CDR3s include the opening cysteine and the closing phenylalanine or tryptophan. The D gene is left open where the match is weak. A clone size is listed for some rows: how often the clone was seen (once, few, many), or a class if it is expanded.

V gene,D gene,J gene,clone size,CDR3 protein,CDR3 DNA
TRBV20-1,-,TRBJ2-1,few,CSAKLTGTNEQFF,TGCAGTGCTAAACTGACAGGAACCAATGAGCAGTTCTTC
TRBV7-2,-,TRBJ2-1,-,CASNLVFGNNEQFF,TGTGCCAGCAACTTAGTTTTCGGGAACAATGAGCAGTTCTTC
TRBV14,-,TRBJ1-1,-,CASSRRTARNTEAFF,TGTGCCAGCAGCCGTAGGACAGCGAGAAACACTGAAGCTTTCTTT
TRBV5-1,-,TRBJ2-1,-,CASSPGGTPTTYEQFF,TGCGCCAGCAGTCCAGGGGGGACACCGACAACCTATGAGCAGTTCTTC
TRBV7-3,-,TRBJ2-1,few,CASSLTWGAPSYNEQFF,TGTGCCAGCAGCTTAACATGGGGGGCTCCCTCCTACAATGAGCAGTTCTTC
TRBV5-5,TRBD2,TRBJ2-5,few,CASSPLTSGGRETQYF,TGTGCCAGCAGCCCCCTGACTAGCGGGGGGAGGGAGACCCAGTACTTC
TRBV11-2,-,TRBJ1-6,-,CASSSPLLGKNNSPLHF,TGTGCCAGCAGCTCCCCGTTGTTGGGGAAAAATAATTCACCCCTCCACTTT
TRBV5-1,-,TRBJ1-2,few,CASSSGQWDYHGYTF,TGCGCCAGCAGCAGTGGGCAGTGGGACTATCATGGCTACACCTTC
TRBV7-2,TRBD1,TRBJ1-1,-,CASSLERGRVTEAFF,TGTGCCAGCAGCTTAGAGAGGGGGCGGGTCACTGAAGCTTTCTTT
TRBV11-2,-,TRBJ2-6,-,CASSLGRLATLEGANVLTF,TGTGCCAGCAGCTTAGGCCGGCTAGCGACTTTGGAAGGGGCCAACGTCCTGACTTTC
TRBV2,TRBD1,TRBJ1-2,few,CAGRGTGARYGYTF,TGTGCCGGCAGGGGGACAGGGGCCCGCTATGGCTACACCTTC
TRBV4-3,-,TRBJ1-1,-,CASSQLSTDINTEAFF,TGCGCCAGCAGCCAATTGTCGACTGATATTAACACTGAAGCTTTCTTT
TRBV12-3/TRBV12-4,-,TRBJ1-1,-,CASSSPRSSGNTEAFF,TGTGCCAGCAGTTCCCCCCGAAGTAGTGGTAACACTGAAGCTTTCTTT
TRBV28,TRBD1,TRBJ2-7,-,CASSILIMGQKYYEQYF,TGTGCCAGCAGTATCCTGATAATGGGACAGAAGTACTACGAGCAGTACTTC
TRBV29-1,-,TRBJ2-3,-,CSVLRDAGTDTQYF,TGCAGCGTGCTCCGGGACGCGGGTACAGATACGCAGTATTTT
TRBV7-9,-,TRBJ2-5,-,CASSSGGGRQETQYF,TGTGCCAGCAGCTCAGGGGGGGGGCGACAAGAGACCCAGTACTTC
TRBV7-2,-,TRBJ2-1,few,CASSLSRGPYNEQFF,TGTGCCAGCAGCTTAAGCAGGGGACCCTACAATGAGCAGTTCTTC
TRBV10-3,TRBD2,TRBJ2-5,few,CAISDGSGPQETQYF,TGTGCCATCAGTGACGGTAGCGGGCCCCAAGAGACCCAGTACTTC
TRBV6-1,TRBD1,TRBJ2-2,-,CASSRKPQGAGTGELFF,TGTGCCAGCAGCAGAAAACCGCAGGGGGCGGGCACCGGGGAGCTGTTTTTT
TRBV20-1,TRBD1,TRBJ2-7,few,CSAALRTGTSEQYF,TGCAGTGCTGCGTTAAGGACAGGGACGAGTGAGCAGTACTTC
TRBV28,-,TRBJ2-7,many,CASSGTPTYEQYF,TGTGCCAGCAGTGGGACTCCGACCTACGAGCAGTACTTC
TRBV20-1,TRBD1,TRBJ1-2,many,CSARPGTAIEIGYTF,TGCAGTGCTAGACCCGGGACAGCTATTGAGATTGGCTACACCTTC
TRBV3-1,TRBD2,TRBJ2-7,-,CASWPGGSGEQYF,TGTGCCAGCTGGCCGGGGGGGTCGGGCGAGCAGTACTTC
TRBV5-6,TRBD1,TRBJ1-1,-,CASSSTQGLGTEAFF,TGTGCCAGCAGCTCAACACAGGGGTTGGGCACTGAAGCTTTCTTT
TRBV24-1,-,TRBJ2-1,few,CATSAPGRAYEQFF,TGTGCCACCAGTGCCCCCGGGCGGGCCTACGAGCAGTTCTTC
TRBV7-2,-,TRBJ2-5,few,CASSFPGAQETQYF,TGTGCCAGCAGCTTCCCCGGGGCACAAGAGACCCAGTACTTC
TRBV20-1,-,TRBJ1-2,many,CSARVRINYGYTF,TGCAGTGCTAGGGTCAGGATTAACTATGGCTACACCTTC
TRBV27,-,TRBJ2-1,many,CASGLRGLSYNEQFF,TGTGCCAGCGGATTGCGGGGGCTCTCCTACAATGAGCAGTTCTTC
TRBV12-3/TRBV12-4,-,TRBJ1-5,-,CASSLQGVNQPQHF,TGTGCCAGCAGTTTGCAAGGGGTCAATCAGCCCCAGCATTTT
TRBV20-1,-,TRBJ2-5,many,CSAIRGRETQYF,TGCAGTGCTATCAGGGGTAGGGAGACCCAGTACTTC
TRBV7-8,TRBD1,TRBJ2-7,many,CASSFNRDRSSYEQYF,TGTGCCAGCAGTTTTAACCGGGACAGATCCTCCTACGAGCAGTACTTC
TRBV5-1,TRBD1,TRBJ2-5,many,CASSPLTGKVQETQYF,TGCGCCAGCAGCCCATTGACAGGGAAGGTTCAAGAGACCCAGTACTTC
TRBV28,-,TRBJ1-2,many,CASSPGPGYTF,TGTGCCAGCAGCCCAGGCCCTGGCTACACCTTC
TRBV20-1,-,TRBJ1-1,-,CSASRQLSEAFF,TGCAGTGCTTCTAGACAATTGTCTGAAGCTTTCTTT
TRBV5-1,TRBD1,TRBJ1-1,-,CASSPGQADYLTEAFF,TGCGCCAGCAGCCCGGGACAGGCGGATTACTTGACTGAAGCTTTCTTT
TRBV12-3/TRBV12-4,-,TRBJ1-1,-,CASSRGPMGNTEAFF,TGTGCCAGCAGCCGGGGACCGATGGGCAACACTGAAGCTTTCTTT
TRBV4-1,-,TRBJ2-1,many,CASSQEGEGINLYNEQFF,TGCGCCAGCAGCCAAGAAGGGGAAGGAATAAACCTCTACAATGAGCAGTTCTTC
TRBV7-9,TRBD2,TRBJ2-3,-,CASSPTSGVTDTQYF,TGTGCCAGCAGCCCGACTAGCGGGGTAACAGATACGCAGTATTTT
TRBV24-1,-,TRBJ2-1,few,CATSDLGRREQFF,TGTGCCACCAGTGACTTGGGACGGAGAGAGCAGTTCTTC
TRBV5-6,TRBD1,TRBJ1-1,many,CASSDRGWAEAFF,TGTGCCAGCAGCGACAGGGGGTGGGCTGAAGCTTTCTTT
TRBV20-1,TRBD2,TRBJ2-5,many,CSASLLAGVHQETQYF,TGCAGTGCTAGCCTCCTAGCGGGGGTCCACCAAGAGACCCAGTACTTC
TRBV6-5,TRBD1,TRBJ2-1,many,CASRPDRDWPEQFF,TGTGCCAGCAGACCTGACAGGGATTGGCCTGAGCAGTTCTTC
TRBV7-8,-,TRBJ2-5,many,CASSLRTQYQETQYF,TGTGCCAGCAGCTTACGGACACAGTACCAAGAGACCCAGTACTTC
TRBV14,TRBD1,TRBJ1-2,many,CASSQVAGTGSYGYTF,TGTGCCAGCAGCCAAGTTGCGGGGACAGGGAGCTATGGCTACACCTTC
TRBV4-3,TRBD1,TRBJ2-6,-,CASSQEGTGGRSGANVLTF,TGCGCCAGCAGCCAAGAAGGGACAGGGGGCCGGTCTGGGGCCAACGTCCTGACTTTC